This T cell receptor (beta chain) was identified in a study of T-cell reconstitution after alpha-beta-depleted transplantation in children. Germline V CDR1 and CDR2: DFQATT, SNEGSKA (reference sequence). The germline V and J ends were trimmed by 5 bases and 4 bases, with 6 bases remaining between them. This CDR3 is built from 10 residues. This clonotype showed up just a few times. Its target is unknown. General study findings and limits: Several hundred expanded graft clones reportedly supplied alpha-beta T cells about two months after transplant.

It was with unique molecular identifiers that the TCRbeta library was prepared. One entry per CDR3 protein results from TCRdb running MiXCR on the PCR reads. This table has about 590,000 distinct CDR3 sequences, 10% to 15% appearing once. The clonotype was recovered from a male patient aged 10 to 17 who had a stem cell transplant for acute myeloid leukemia, so the T cells may come from the graft donor. Sequenced material: PBMCs, mostly from graft donor cells, taken 360 days after TCRalphabeta/CD19-depleted stem cell transplant. The V call is TRBV20-1, the J call TRBJ2-7; D not resolved. The CDR3 region has the DNA TGCAGTGCTCCTACTTACGAGCAGTACTTC. Protein: CSAPTYEQYF.